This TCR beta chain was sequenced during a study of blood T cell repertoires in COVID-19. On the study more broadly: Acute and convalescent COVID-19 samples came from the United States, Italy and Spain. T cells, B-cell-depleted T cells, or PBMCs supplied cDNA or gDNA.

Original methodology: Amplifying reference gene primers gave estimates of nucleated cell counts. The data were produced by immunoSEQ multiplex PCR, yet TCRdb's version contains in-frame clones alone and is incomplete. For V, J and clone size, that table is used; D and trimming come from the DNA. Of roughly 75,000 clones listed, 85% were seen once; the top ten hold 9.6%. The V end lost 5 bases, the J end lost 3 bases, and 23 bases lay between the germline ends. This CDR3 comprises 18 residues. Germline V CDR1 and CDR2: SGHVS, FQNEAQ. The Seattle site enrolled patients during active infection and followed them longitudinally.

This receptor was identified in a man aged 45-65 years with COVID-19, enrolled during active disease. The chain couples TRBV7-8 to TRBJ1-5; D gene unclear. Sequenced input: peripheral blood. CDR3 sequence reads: CASSPFGSTGEDNQPQHF. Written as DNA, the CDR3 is TGTGCCAGCAGCCCTTTTGGGTCCACCGGGGAAGACAATCAGCCCCAGCATTTT.